Shown below are 26 T cell receptor beta chains from a single sample sequenced in a study of blood T cell repertoires in COVID-19. Generated by immunoSEQ multiplex PCR, the TCRdb table keeps only in-frame clones and is missing some. The sample yields 50,000 to 70,000 clones, 78% seen once. Sequencing input: peripheral blood. These receptors were collected from a human donor in a cohort sampled during active COVID-19.

V usage is TRBV5-1 and J usage is TRBJ2-1; 9 bases line up with TRBD2. This CDR3 is 14 amino acids long. The V and J ends lost 6 bases and 3 bases, in that order; junction bases with no gene match: 4. Germline CDR1 is SGHRS and CDR2 is YFSETQ. CDR3 bases: TGCGCCAGCACCAGGACTAGCGACTACAATGAGCAGTTCTTC. This encodes CASTRTSDYNEQFF.

This chain links TRBV30 with TRBJ1-2, with D tentatively TRBD1 (5 bases). This CDR3 comprises 14 residues. The germline V gene encodes CDR1 GTSNPN and CDR2 SVGIG (reference sequence). Between the trimmed V and J ends, which lost 0 bases and 6 bases, there was a span of 14 bases. The CDR3 is CAWSVVGAYHGYTF. Written as DNA, the CDR3 is TGTGCCTGGAGTGTGGTAGGGGCCTACCATGGCTACACCTTC.

This clone is deemed medium-sized (0.01 to 0.1%). The chain combines TRBV4-3 with TRBJ2-7, with TRBD2 matching 9 bases. V dropped 6 bases and J dropped 2; count of bases not matched to a gene: 11. Germline-derived CDR1 and CDR2 are LGHNA and YSLEER. The CDR3 runs 16 residues. CDR3 region: CASRGPRAGGPYEQYF. The CDR3 DNA is TGCGCCAGCAGGGGCCCGAGGGCGGGAGGGCCCTACGAGCAGTACTTC.

The chain employs TRBV20-1 and TRBJ2-7; D call uncertain. Trimming shortened V by 3 bases and J by 2 bases, and 5 bases separated the two germline ends. CDR3 size: 11 residues. Per the germline V gene, CDR1 is DFQATT and CDR2 is SNEGSKA (reference sequence). The CDR3 region has the DNA TGCAGTGCTAGGGAGACCTACGAGCAGTACTTC. Its translation is CSARETYEQYF.

This clone was seen a few times. The chain recombines TRBV7-9 with TRBJ2-7; D remains unclear. Germline CDR1 is SEHNR and CDR2 is FQNEAQ (reference sequence). The CDR3 loop spans 13 amino acids. The V end lost 5 bases, the J end lost 5 bases, and 13 bases lay between the germline ends. The CDR3 region is CASSHRSADEQYF. CDR3 DNA: TGTGCCAGCAGCCACCGTTCGGCGGACGAGCAGTACTTC. Variable domain in full (rest from reference TRBV7-9 and TRBJ2-7): DTGVSQNPRHKITKRGQNVTFRCDPISEHNRLYWYRQTLGQGPEFLTYFQNEAQLEKSRLLSDRFSAERPKGSFSTLEIQRTEQGDSAMYLCASSHRSADEQYFGPGTRLTVT.

This chain connects TRBV5-4 to TRBJ2-7, with D perhaps matching TRBD1 (6 bases). V lost 4 bases and J lost 4, with 15 bases in between. This CDR3 is 14 amino acids long. Germline V gene sequence: CDR1 SGHNT, CDR2 YYREEE (reference sequence). The CDR3 reads CASSPAGTPYEQYF. CDR3 nucleotides: TGTGCCAGCAGCCCGGCTGGGACACCTTACGAGCAGTACTTC.

This clone was seen a few times. In DNA, the CDR3 is TGTGCCAGCTCACTACTAAAGGGGGCCGGGGAGCTGTTTTTT. Translating it yields CASSLLKGAGELFF. The chain is built from TRBV18 and TRBJ2-2; D might be TRBD1 (6 bases). Germline CDR1 reads KGHSH; CDR2 reads LQKENI. The CDR3 runs 14 residues. V lost 4 bases to trimming and J lost 6 bases, with 12 bases between them. Complete variable domain (other parts from reference TRBV18 and TRBJ2-2): NAGVMQNPRHLVRRRGQEARLRCSPMKGHSHVYWYRQLPEEGLKFMVYLQKENIIDESGMPKERFSAEFPKEGPSILRIQQVVRGDSAAYFCASSLLKGAGELFFGEGSRLTVL.

This clone was detected only once. CDR3 protein: CASSPHAGTGEISYEQYF. The CDR3 DNA sequence: TGTGCCAGCAGCCCCCACGCGGGTACAGGGGAGATCTCCTACGAGCAGTACTTC. The chain links TRBV7-8 to TRBJ2-7; 7 bases align to TRBD1. The CDR3 totals 18 residues. Germline assignment: CDR1 SGHVS and CDR2 FQNEAQ. V lost 5 bases, J lost 0 bases, and 16 bases stayed unmatched.

The chain links TRBV28 to TRBJ1-1; TRBD1 matches 9 bases. This CDR3 contains 16 residues. Germline CDR1 reads MDHEN; CDR2 reads SYDVKM. V shed 3 bases, J shed 1 base, and the junction held 6 bases outside the gene matches. CDR3 protein: CASSFGTGKRNTEAFF. The CDR3 region has the DNA TGTGCCAGCAGTTTCGGGACAGGGAAAAGGAACACTGAAGCTTTCTTT.

Of note for this clone: The CDR3 does not end in the conserved phenylalanine or tryptophan, so this is likely a read error. The DNA is omitted, as the CDR3 cannot be located on it reliably, and the CDR3 follows TCRdb's listing. This chain links TRBV2 with TRBJ1-1; the D call TRBD1 from the table was never checked on the DNA. The CDR3 sequence runs 15 residues, both termini included. CDR1 SNHLY and CDR2 FYNNEI come from the germline V gene. This CDR3 is CASSEDSWTGERLER.

The rearrangement joins TRBV15 to TRBJ2-7; 10 nucleotides agree with TRBD2. The J segment lost 2 bases and the V segment lost 5 bases, leaving 9 bases of the junction unmatched. The CDR3 has 16 residues. The germline gives CDR1 LNHNV, CDR2 YYDKDF (reference sequence). The CDR3 DNA sequence: TGTGCCACCAGCCCGTGGACTAGCGGAGCCCCCTACGAGCAGTACTTC. Protein sequence: CATSPWTSGAPYEQYF. The full variable domain, with the rest looked up from reference TRBV15 and TRBJ2-7, is DAMVIQNPRYQVTQFGKPVTLSCSQTLNHNVMYWYQQKSSQAPKLLFHYYDKDFNNEADTPDNFQSRRPNTSFCFLDIRSPGLGDTAMYLCATSPWTSGAPYEQYFGPGTRLTVT.

The rearrangement links TRBV4-1 to TRBJ1-4; 10 bases fit TRBD1. Germline V gives CDR1 MGHRA, CDR2 YSYEKL. Trimming took 1 base from V and 6 from J; bases not matched to a gene: 5. The CDR3 is 16 residues long. This chain's CDR3 is CASSQVIGQGDEKLFF. CDR3 DNA: TGCGCCAGCAGCCAAGTTATCGGACAGGGGGATGAAAAACTGTTTTTT.

The chain joins TRBV12-3 or TRBV12-4 to TRBJ1-2; 8 bases line up with TRBD1. V lost 4 bases to trimming and J lost 4 bases; unmatched junction nucleotides: 2. CDR3 length: 13 residues. CDR3 region: CASSWTGTYGYTF. CDR3 DNA sequence: TGTGCCAGCAGTTGGACAGGGACCTATGGCTACACCTTC.

This chain joins TRBV5-5 and TRBJ1-2; 8 nucleotides agree with TRBD1. This CDR3 region has 12 residues. Germline V gene sequence: CDR1 SGHKS, CDR2 YYEKEE (reference sequence). V trimming: 3 bases; J trimming: 7 bases; junction bases outside the gene matches: 2. This CDR3 is CASSSGGFGYTF. CDR3 DNA sequence: TGTGCCAGCAGCTCAGGGGGCTTTGGCTACACCTTC.

V is TRBV28 and J is TRBJ1-1; D unclear. V was shortened by 6 bases and J by 2 bases, with 10 bases between the two germline ends. CDR3 size: 13 residues. CDR1 is MDHEN, CDR2 SYDVKM, per germline. The CDR3 bases are TGTGCCAGCAGACAATATCTTAACACTGAAGCTTTCTTT. Protein product: CASRQYLNTEAFF.

The chain has TRBV7-9 and TRBJ1-1; TRBD1 agrees at 8 bases. V lost 4 bases, J lost 11 bases, and 6 bases stayed unmatched. The CDR3 loop spans 12 amino acids. In germline, CDR1 is SEHNR, CDR2 FQNEAQ (reference sequence). CDR3 in amino acids: CASSSEDRAAFF. The CDR3 bases are TGTGCCAGCAGCTCCGAGGACAGGGCGGCTTTCTTT.

The chain carries TRBV2 and TRBJ1-3, with 7 bases that match TRBD1. V gave up 8 bases and J gave up 3 bases; unmatched junction bases: 10. The CDR3 runs 15 residues. CDR1 is SNHLY and CDR2 is FYNNEI in the germline V gene. The CDR3 loop reads CASSITDRVGNTIYF. Here the CDR3 DNA reads TGTGCCAGCTCCATCACCGACAGGGTTGGAAACACCATATATTTT. The variable domain in full, with the rest retrieved from reference TRBV2 and TRBJ1-3, is EPEVTQTPSHQVTQMGQEVILRCVPISNHLYFYWYRQILGQKVEFLVSFYNNEISEKSEIFDDQFSVERPDGSNFTLKIRSTKLEDSAMYFCASSITDRVGNTIYFGEGSWLTVV.

V gene TRBV7-9 combines with J gene TRBJ1-1; D gene ambiguous. CDR1 is SEHNR and CDR2 is FQNEAQ in the germline V gene (reference sequence). The CDR3 has 15 residues. V dropped 5 bases and J dropped 1 base, with 14 bases sitting between them. CDR3 DNA: TGTGCCAGCAGCCCCTCGCCCGGGTCGAACACTGAAGCTTTCTTT. Its translation is CASSPSPGSNTEAFF.

DNA for the CDR3: TGTGCCAGCTCCCTTAGCACAGATACGCAGTATTTT. As protein: CASSLSTDTQYF. This chain uses TRBV18 with TRBJ2-3, with unresolved D. With 6 bases removed from V and 0 bases from J, the gap between germline ends came to 4 bases. There are 12 residues in the CDR3. Germline values: CDR1 KGHSH, CDR2 LQKENI.

Only a few counts were recorded for this clone. V gene TRBV28 combines with J gene TRBJ2-1, with 10 nucleotides matching TRBD2. This CDR3 is built from 18 residues. V lost 3 bases to trimming and J lost 3 bases; unmatched junction nucleotides: 11. Germline V gene lookup returns CDR1 MDHEN and CDR2 SYDVKM. CDR3 region: CASSFPRLAGLSYNEQFF. The DNA for the CDR3 is TGTGCCAGCAGTTTTCCTCGACTAGCGGGCCTTAGCTACAATGAGCAGTTCTTC.

This clone has more than one count but fewer than ten. The chain employs TRBV12-5 and TRBJ1-1; D gene uncertain. Germline V gene sequence: CDR1 LGHNT, CDR2 FRNRAP. V gave up 7 bases and J gave up 5 bases, with 17 bases separating them. CDR3 size: 14 residues. CDR3 sequence reads: CASVDGVGETEAFF. CDR3 sequence (DNA): TGTGCTAGTGTGGATGGGGTCGGGGAAACTGAAGCTTTCTTT.

CDR3 residues: CASSLVGGGTEAFF. The CDR3 DNA reads TGTGCCAGCAGCTTGGTAGGGGGCGGTACTGAAGCTTTCTTT. This chain joins TRBV7-2 and TRBJ1-1; 7 positions match TRBD1. Per the germline V gene, CDR1 is SGHTA and CDR2 is FQGNSA. The junction had 6 bases not matched to a gene; V was cut back by 3 bases and J by 5 bases. The CDR3 spans 14 residues. The full variable domain, in which reference TRBV7-2 and TRBJ1-1 provide the parts outside the CDR3, is GAGVSQSPSNKVTEKGKDVELRCDPISGHTALYWYRQSLGQGLEFLIYFQGNSAPDKSGLPSDRFSAERTGGSVSTLTIQRTQQEDSAVYLCASSLVGGGTEAFFGQGTRLTVV.

The gene calls are TRBV2 and TRBJ2-7, with a tentative D call TRBD2 (5 bases). V lost 7 bases, J lost 7 bases, and 14 bases lay in between. CDR1 SNHLY and CDR2 FYNNEI come from the germline V gene. There are 12 residues in the CDR3. CDR3 amino acids: CASKGAPGEQYF. For the CDR3, the DNA is TGTGCCAGCAAGGGAGCGCCGGGGGAGCAGTACTTC. Based on the CDR3 plus reference TRBV2 and TRBJ2-7, the full variable domain is EPEVTQTPSHQVTQMGQEVILRCVPISNHLYFYWYRQILGQKVEFLVSFYNNEISEKSEIFDDQFSVERPDGSNFTLKIRSTKLEDSAMYFCASKGAPGEQYFGPGTRLTVT.

This clone was detected a few times. The rearrangement links TRBV5-1 to TRBJ2-7; 9 nucleotides line up with TRBD2. The CDR3 loop spans 16 amino acids. Germline CDR1 reads SGHRS; CDR2 reads YFSETQ. J lost 2 bases, V lost 3 bases, and 9 bases had no gene match. The CDR3 loop is CASSWSSGRGPYEQYF. The CDR3, as DNA: TGCGCCAGCAGCTGGAGTAGCGGGAGAGGGCCCTACGAGCAGTACTTC.

The chain combines TRBV5-1 with TRBJ1-2; D gene uncertain. CDR1 and CDR2 (germline): SGHRS, YFSETQ. The CDR3 contains 16 residues. Trimming stripped 0 bases from V and 2 bases from J, with 14 bases between. The CDR3 loop is CASSLETGWPNYGYTF. CDR3 in DNA: TGCGCCAGCAGCTTGGAGACCGGGTGGCCCAACTATGGCTACACCTTC.

This chain uses TRBV30 with TRBJ1-2; 8 bases match TRBD1. V shed 2 bases, J shed 12 bases, and the junction held 11 bases outside the gene matches. Germline V CDR1 and CDR2: GTSNPN, SVGIG (reference sequence). The CDR3 length is 13 residues. CDR3 in amino acids: CAWSPSQGALNTF. CDR3 in DNA: TGTGCCTGGAGTCCCTCCCAGGGGGCGCTTAACACCTTC.